Following are 30 T cell receptor beta chains from one sample sequenced in a study of control samples from healthy donors and cancer patients. Assay used: immunoSEQ multiplex PCR; TCRdb lists only in-frame clones, some missing. The table includes tens of thousands of clones, just under 90% detected once. Material: PBMCs. These receptors were taken from a woman in her thirties or forties with lung cancer.

The chain joins TRBV6-5 to TRBJ2-1; no clear D gene. Trimming stripped 3 bases from V and 7 bases from J, with 10 bases between. Looked up from germline, CDR1 is MNHEY and CDR2 is SVGAGI. The CDR3 loop spans 13 amino acids. This CDR3 is CASSYRQSNEQFF. CDR3 in DNA: TGTGCCAGCAGTTATAGGCAGTCTAATGAGCAGTTCTTC.

The chain combines TRBV2 with TRBJ1-3; the D gene is possibly TRBD1 (5 bases). V was clipped by 6 bases and J by 4 bases, with 10 bases between them. There are 13 residues in the CDR3. Germline V gene sequence: CDR1 SNHLY, CDR2 FYNNEI. The CDR3 bases are TGTGCCAGCAGCCAGACAGAGGGAAACACCATATATTTT. It is translated as CASSQTEGNTIYF.

This chain uses TRBV5-1 with TRBJ2-5; 7 nucleotides agree with TRBD1. CDR1 SGHRS and CDR2 YFSETQ come from the germline V gene. The CDR3 runs to 14 residues. V was pared by 3 bases and J by 5 bases, with 7 bases of the junction left unmatched. The DNA for the CDR3 is TGCGCCAGCAGCTCCTACAGGGGATTGGAGACCCAGTACTTC. This gives the protein CASSSYRGLETQYF.

The rearrangement joins TRBV11-3 to TRBJ2-7, with unresolved D. Germline V gives CDR1 SGHNT, CDR2 YENEEA. Trimming cost V 2 bases and J 2 bases, with 7 bases left between them. The CDR3 spans 13 residues. The CDR3 sequence is CASSLSTAYEQYF. The CDR3 coding sequence is TGTGCCAGCAGCTTATCTACCGCCTACGAGCAGTACTTC.

The chain uses TRBV5-5 and TRBJ1-1, with no clear D. The germline V and J ends were trimmed by 4 bases and 0 bases, with 10 bases remaining between them. The V gene's germline CDR1 is SGHKS and CDR2 YYEKEE (reference sequence). The CDR3 has 14 residues. CDR3 residues: CASSLAIMNTEAFF. In DNA form, the CDR3 reads TGTGCCAGCAGCCTAGCAATCATGAACACTGAAGCTTTCTTT.

The CDR3 region is CASSFGQGENEAFF. The CDR3 coding sequence is TGTGCCAGCAGCTTTGGACAGGGCGAGAATGAAGCTTTCTTT. V is TRBV9 and J is TRBJ1-1, with TRBD1 matching 8 bases. After removal of 4 bases from V and 7 bases from J, the junction contained 9 bases not matched to a gene. Per the germline V gene, CDR1 is SGDLS and CDR2 is YYNGEE. The CDR3 has 14 amino acids.

This clone was counted between two and nine times. The chain combines TRBV12-3 or TRBV12-4 with TRBJ1-2; TRBD1 aligns across 9 bases. V dropped 5 bases and J dropped 8; count of bases not matched to a gene: 6. The CDR3 consists of 13 residues. The CDR3 DNA sequence: TGTGCCAGCAGTCCCGGACAGGGGCGGGGCTACACCTTC. Translation gives CASSPGQGRGYTF.

The chain joins TRBV27 to TRBJ2-2; possible D gene TRBD2, 6 bases. The germline V gene encodes CDR1 MNHEY and CDR2 SMNVEV (reference sequence). The germline V and J ends were trimmed by 4 bases and 5 bases, with 11 bases remaining between them. There are 14 residues in the CDR3. CDR3 sequence reads: CASSSPGVTGELFF. As DNA, the CDR3 is TGTGCCAGCAGTTCCCCGGGAGTAACCGGGGAGCTGTTTTTT.

This clone has more than one count but fewer than ten. The chain carries TRBV19 and TRBJ2-7; 8 nucleotides align to TRBD2. J lost 2 bases, V lost 3 bases, and 3 bases had no gene match. Per the germline V gene, CDR1 is LNHDA and CDR2 is SQIVND (reference sequence). The CDR3 sequence is 14 residues long. Here the CDR3 DNA reads TGTGCCAGTAGTATCCCGGGACTAGCCTACGAGCAGTACTTC. It encodes CASSIPGLAYEQYF. Full variable domain (missing parts from reference TRBV19 and TRBJ2-7): DGGITQSPKYLFRKEGQNVTLSCEQNLNHDAMYWYRQDPGQGLRLIYYSQIVNDFQKGDIAEGYSVSREKKESFPLTVTSAQKNPTAFYLCASSIPGLAYEQYFGPGTRLTVT.

This clone occurred once. This chain joins TRBV2 and TRBJ2-3, with 11 nucleotides matching TRBD2. Germline V gives CDR1 SNHLY, CDR2 FYNNEI. This CDR3 has 16 amino acids. Trimming took 4 bases from V and 5 from J; bases not matched to a gene: 8. The CDR3 loop is CASSGTLAGGLDTQYF. CDR3 in DNA: TGTGCCAGCAGTGGTACGCTAGCGGGGGGATTAGATACGCAGTATTTT.

The chain links TRBV30 to TRBJ1-3; D not resolved. Per the germline V gene, CDR1 is GTSNPN and CDR2 is SVGIG (reference sequence). The CDR3 has 16 residues. The V gene lost 3 bases and the J gene lost 0 bases, with 15 bases spanning the gap. The CDR3 protein is CAWSLRTYLSGNTIYF. In nucleotides, the CDR3 is TGTGCCTGGAGCCTTAGGACTTACCTCTCTGGAAACACCATATATTTT. The variable domain in full, completed from reference TRBV30 and TRBJ1-3, reads SQTIHQWPATLVQPVGSPLSLECTVEGTSNPNLYWYRQAAGRGLQLLFYSVGIGQISSEVPQNLSASRPQDRQFILSSKKLLLSDSGFYLCAWSLRTYLSGNTIYFGEGSWLTVV.

The gene calls are TRBV5-5 and TRBJ1-1, with D possibly being TRBD1 (6 bases). The V end lost 3 bases, the J end lost 11 bases, and 17 bases lay between the germline ends. This CDR3 is 13 amino acids long. CDR1 is SGHKS and CDR2 is YYEKEE in the germline V gene (reference sequence). CDR3 loop: CASSSPTGMQAFF. Written as DNA, the CDR3 is TGTGCCAGCAGCTCCCCAACAGGGATGCAGGCTTTCTTT.

The CDR3 region is CASSLAGGRTDTQYF. In DNA form, the CDR3 reads TGTGCCAGCAGCTTAGCGGGGGGTCGGACAGATACGCAGTATTTT. J is TRBJ2-3 and V is TRBV13; the match to TRBD2 covers 7 bases. The germline gives CDR1 PRHDT, CDR2 FYEKMQ (reference sequence). The V segment lost 1 base and the J segment 3 bases; nucleotides outside the gene matches: 4. This CDR3 is 15 amino acids long.

This chain links TRBV24-1 with TRBJ2-2; either TRBD1 or TRBD2 may fit D (5 bases each). V lost 7 bases to trimming and J lost 2 bases, with 13 bases between them. Germline loops: CDR1 KGHDR, CDR2 SFDVKD. This CDR3 is built from 15 residues. Here the CDR3 reads CATSGDVGNTGELFF. The CDR3 coding sequence is TGTGCCACCAGCGGGGACGTGGGCAACACCGGGGAGCTGTTTTTT.

This chain connects TRBV7-7 to TRBJ1-1; weak D call: TRBD1 (5 bases). Trimming left V 3 bases short and J 1 base short, with 6 bases between. Germline assignment: CDR1 SSHAT and CDR2 FNYEAQ (reference sequence). The CDR3 is 13 amino acids. DNA for the CDR3: TGTGCCAGCAGCTTGGGGCGGAACACTGAAGCTTTCTTT. It yields the protein CASSLGRNTEAFF.

The genes are TRBV4-3 and TRBJ1-1, with D maybe TRBD1 (6 bases). V lost 4 bases to trimming and J lost 3 bases, with 9 bases between them. The CDR3 loop spans 13 amino acids. Germline assignment: CDR1 LGHNA and CDR2 YSLEER. This chain's CDR3 is CASSLSGDTEAFF. CDR3 sequence (DNA): TGCGCCAGCAGCCTTTCAGGGGACACTGAAGCTTTCTTT.

This clone was seen a single time. The chain joins TRBV11-3 to TRBJ2-5; 10 nucleotides align to TRBD2. CDR3 length: 17 residues. Germline trimming cut 3 bases from V and 2 bases from J; bases unmatched to any gene: 9. CDR1 and CDR2 from the germline V gene are SGHNT and YENEEA. The CDR3 region is CASSFHGSGGPQETQYF. CDR3 DNA sequence: TGTGCCAGCAGCTTCCACGGTAGCGGGGGGCCTCAAGAGACCCAGTACTTC.

This clone showed up just once. V usage is TRBV18 and J usage is TRBJ2-7; D is unclear. Germline lookup yields CDR1 KGHSH and CDR2 LQKENI. The CDR3 totals 12 residues. With 3 bases removed from V and 0 bases from J, the gap between germline ends came to 3 bases. CDR3 region: CASSPSSYEQYF. The DNA for the CDR3 is TGTGCCAGCTCACCTAGCTCCTACGAGCAGTACTTC.

The J gene is TRBJ1-2, the V gene TRBV30, with D possibly being TRBD1 (6 bases). The germline gives CDR1 GTSNPN, CDR2 SVGIG (reference sequence). The length of the CDR3 is 15 residues. V lost 2 bases, J lost 0 bases, and 13 bases lay in between. In DNA form, the CDR3 reads TGTGCCTGGAGTCCTGACAGGTCGACTAACTATGGCTACACCTTC. Encoded protein: CAWSPDRSTNYGYTF.

The chain recombines TRBV15 with TRBJ2-3; tentatively, D is TRBD2 (5 bases). CDR3 length equals 12 residues. V shed 0 bases and J shed 8 bases, with 6 bases lying between them. Germline assignment: CDR1 LNHNV and CDR2 YYDKDF (reference sequence). CDR3 nucleotides: TGTGCCACCAGCAGAGAGGGAGCTACGCAGTATTTT. Translation: CATSREGATQYF.

The V call is TRBV19, the J call TRBJ2-3, with 9 bases matching TRBD2. This CDR3 is built from 14 residues. Germline values: CDR1 LNHDA, CDR2 SQIVND (reference sequence). The V segment lost 10 bases and the J segment 3 bases; nucleotides outside the gene matches: 8. CDR3 in DNA: TGTGCCACCGCACAGCTAGCGGGGACAGATACGCAGTATTTT. It yields the protein CATAQLAGTDTQYF.

The chain joins TRBV28 to TRBJ2-4; 10 bases fit TRBD1. The CDR3 is 17 amino acids. J lost 2 bases, V lost 4 bases, and 8 bases had no gene match. CDR1 and CDR2 (germline): MDHEN, SYDVKM. The CDR3 spells CASSSSGTGVSKNIQYF. The CDR3 region has the DNA TGTGCCAGCAGTTCCAGCGGGACAGGGGTATCCAAAAACATTCAGTACTTC.

The CDR3, as DNA: TGTGCCAGCAGTATCCTAGGACAGGGGAGAGTCGGCTACACCTTC. Translated: CASSILGQGRVGYTF. The chain carries TRBV28 and TRBJ1-2; 9 bases are shared with TRBD1. V gave up 5 bases and J gave up 8 bases; unmatched junction bases: 12. Per germline, CDR1 MDHEN and CDR2 SYDVKM. The CDR3 is 15 residues long.

J is TRBJ1-5 and V is TRBV2; no clear D. V was trimmed by 3 bases and J by 3 bases, leaving 15 bases between them. Germline V gene data show CDR1 as SNHLY and CDR2 as FYNNEI. The CDR3 spans 16 residues. The CDR3 spells CASSDPGRHFNQPQHF. The CDR3, as DNA: TGTGCCAGCAGTGACCCCGGACGTCACTTCAATCAGCCCCAGCATTTT. Complete variable domain (other parts from reference TRBV2 and TRBJ1-5): EPEVTQTPSHQVTQMGQEVILRCVPISNHLYFYWYRQILGQKVEFLVSFYNNEISEKSEIFDDQFSVERPDGSNFTLKIRSTKLEDSAMYFCASSDPGRHFNQPQHFGDGTRLSIL.

This chain links TRBV28 with TRBJ1-2; no definite D call. Looked up from germline, CDR1 is MDHEN and CDR2 is SYDVKM. This CDR3 contains 13 residues. V was cut by 5 bases and J by 0 bases, with 7 bases left in between. DNA of the CDR3: TGTGCCAGCAGTGTGTCCACTAACTATGGCTACACCTTC. Its translation is CASSVSTNYGYTF.

The J gene is TRBJ2-5, the V gene TRBV19; TRBD2 is a possible D gene (6 bases). Germline V gene data show CDR1 as LNHDA and CDR2 as SQIVND (reference sequence). Trimming took off 6 bases at V and 5 bases at J, with 16 bases between the two ends. The CDR3 runs to 14 residues. Written as DNA, the CDR3 is TGTGCCAGTAGGCGGGATATTCATGGGGAGACCCAGTACTTC. It specifies CASRRDIHGETQYF.

The chain joins TRBV20-1 to TRBJ2-1; possible D gene TRBD1, 6 bases. Germline values: CDR1 DFQATT, CDR2 SNEGSKA (reference sequence). V lost 3 bases and J lost 9, with 15 bases in between. The CDR3 sequence is 13 residues long. CDR3 sequence: CSASKGDWGEQFF. CDR3 coding DNA: TGCAGTGCTAGTAAGGGGGATTGGGGTGAGCAGTTCTTC.

The rearrangement joins TRBV18 to TRBJ2-7; D possibly corresponds to TRBD2 (5 bases). The V gene's germline CDR1 is KGHSH and CDR2 LQKENI. Trimming left V 0 bases short and J 3 bases short, with 21 bases between. This CDR3 has 18 amino acids. The CDR3 DNA reads as TGTGCCAGCTCACCACCGTACCCCTCTAGAGGGAAGGACTACGAGCAGTACTTC. Protein: CASSPPYPSRGKDYEQYF.

The chain couples TRBV11-3 to TRBJ2-7; D is unresolved. The germline V gene encodes CDR1 SGHNT and CDR2 YENEEA. V gave up 1 base and J gave up 7 bases, with 8 bases separating them. CDR3 size: 12 residues. In nucleotides, the CDR3 is TGTGCCAGCAGCTTAGTTGGGGAAGAGCAGTACTTC. Protein sequence: CASSLVGEEQYF.

V is TRBV28 and J is TRBJ2-7; 10 nucleotides agree with TRBD1. The CDR3 contains 17 residues. The junction had 17 bases not matched to a gene; V was cut back by 10 bases and J by 2 bases. CDR1 and CDR2 (germline): MDHEN, SYDVKM. CDR3 sequence (DNA): TGTGCCACCACAGACGGGACAGGGGCCGTCCTAACCTACGAGCAGTACTTC. Amino acid sequence: CATTDGTGAVLTYEQYF.